This T cell receptor (beta chain) came from a study of low-dose radiotherapy and immunotherapy resistance in tumors. On the study more broadly: Treatment consisted of nivolumab 240 mg every two weeks and ipilimumab 1 mg/kg every six weeks, given intravenously to patients. Intravenous cyclophosphamide 200 mg/m2 was given every two weeks, one day before radiation and immunotherapy.

The time point: before trial treatment. In germline, CDR1 is SGHTA, CDR2 FQGNSA. The trim removed 8 bases at V and 0 bases at J, leaving 8 bases unmatched. The CDR3 length is 16 residues. cDNA synthesis used a TRAV/TRBV-specific primer set for both chains. TCR amplification used roughly 21 PCR cycles, a constant-region primer and a V-primer adapter. One entry per CDR3 protein, called by TCRdb with MiXCR from the reads. This sample yields tens of thousands of distinct CDR3 sequences, of which more than 20% are seen a single time; about 6.6% belongs to the top ten. This receptor was taken from a male donor with rectosigmoid adenocarcinoma. Sequenced here: PBMCs, sampled before treatment. The chain uses TRBV7-2 and TRBJ2-2, with TRBD1 identical over 8 bases. Here the CDR3 DNA reads TGTGCCAGCCTCCAGGGGGCCTCGCCGAACACCGGGGAGCTGTTTTTT. Protein product: CASLQGASPNTGELFF.